This T cell receptor (beta chain) was captured by sequencing in a study of blood T cells in healthy people across ages. As to this clonotype: Its antigen is unidentified.

General observations from the study: Higher naive T cell percentage went strongly together with higher TCR beta diversity.

Each individual donor underwent a draw of ten milliliters of peripheral blood. The CDR3 covers 17 residues. Germline V CDR1 and CDR2: SGHTA, FQGNSA. Trimming removed 2 bases from V and 5 bases from J, with 18 bases in between. A J-beta primer mix and a sample-barcoded 5' primer were used in a second PCR of roughly 6 to 12 cycles. Every cDNA molecule carried a tag from a template-switch adaptor bearing 12 random nucleotides. TCRdb analysed the 5' RACE reads with MiXCR anew, one entry per CDR3 protein. The sample yields approximately 690,000 distinct CDR3 sequences, about 43% seen once. The chain is built from TRBV7-2 and TRBJ2-2; weak D call: TRBD1 (5 bases). Sequencing used blood. The clonotype originates from a man older than 75 in good health. CDR3 in amino acids: CASSLIKGLLGTGELFF. CDR3 DNA: TGTGCCAGCAGCTTAATCAAGGGGCTACTTGGGACCGGGGAGCTGTTTTTT.